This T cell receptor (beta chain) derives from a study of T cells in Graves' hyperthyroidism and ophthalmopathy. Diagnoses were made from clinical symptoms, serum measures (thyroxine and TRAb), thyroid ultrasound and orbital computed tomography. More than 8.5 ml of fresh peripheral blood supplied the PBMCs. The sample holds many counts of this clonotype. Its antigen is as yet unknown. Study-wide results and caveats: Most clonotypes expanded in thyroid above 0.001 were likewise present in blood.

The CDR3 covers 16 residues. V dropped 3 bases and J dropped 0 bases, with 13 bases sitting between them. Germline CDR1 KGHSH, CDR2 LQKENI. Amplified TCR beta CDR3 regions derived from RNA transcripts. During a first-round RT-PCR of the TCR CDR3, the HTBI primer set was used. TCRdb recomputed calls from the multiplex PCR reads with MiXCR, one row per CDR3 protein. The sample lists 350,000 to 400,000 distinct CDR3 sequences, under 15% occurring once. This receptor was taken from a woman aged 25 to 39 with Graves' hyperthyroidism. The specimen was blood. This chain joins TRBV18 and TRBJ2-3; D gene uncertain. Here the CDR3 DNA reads TGTGCCAGCTCACCTACGTCAGGTACCAGCACAGATACGCAGTATTTT. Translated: CASSPTSGTSTDTQYF.